The clone carrying this T cell receptor (beta chain) was seen ten or more times. This entry belongs to a study of neurological immune-mediated disorders. Unmatched junction bases numbered 11, after V lost 5 bases and J lost 7 bases. There are 16 residues in the CDR3. Sequencing runs each yielded over 180 million TCR-beta sequences from 15-18 subjects. One entry per CDR3 protein results from TCRdb running MiXCR on the 5' RACE reads. Here the sample spans more than 15,000 distinct CDR3 sequences, roughly 3.2% being singletons. Sequencing was done on a sample of CD8+ T cells from blood. The sequence derives from a woman in her thirties or forties in good health. This chain uses TRBV12-3 or TRBV12-4 with TRBJ2-1, with 10 bases aligning to TRBD2. CDR3 residues: CASSQLAGGPGNEQFF. The CDR3 bases are TGTGCCAGCAGTCAGTTAGCGGGAGGACCGGGGAATGAGCAGTTCTTC.